Sequencing of this T cell receptor (beta chain) was carried out in a study of Ad26.COV2.S vaccination and SARS-CoV-2 variants. For the study at large: As a participant in COV1001, the donor was in the Ad26.COV2.S trial arm.

The treatment was: some 20 received Ad26.COV2.S at low or high dose, single or two shots; about 5 received placebo; per-sample allocation not given. At day 63 after the first vaccine or placebo injection, samples were drawn. Only in-frame clones appear in the TCRdb table, and some are missing; sequencing was by immunoSEQ multiplex PCR. The sample has approximately 480,000 clones; about 83% are singletons. The CDR3 has 13 amino acids. Germline CDR1 MDHEN, CDR2 SYDVKM. The germline V and J ends were trimmed by 10 bases and 7 bases, with 19 bases remaining between them. This receptor was obtained from a person aged 18-60 years who received the Ad26.COV2.S COVID-19 vaccine or a placebo. The sequencing here drew on peripheral blood, taken in a trial of Ad26.COV2.S vaccine versus placebo. The chain is built from TRBV28 and TRBJ1-2; D remains unclear. The CDR3 loop is CAIERVGLGGYTF. The CDR3 nucleotides read TGTGCCATCGAACGGGTGGGGTTAGGTGGCTACACCTTC.